This entry describes one T cell receptor beta chain. The antigen is unknown. The sample contains more than one DNA sequence encoding this CDR3. Sequencing used immunoSEQ multiplex PCR; TCRdb keeps in-frame clones, though not all of them. Found here are tens of thousands of clones, around 87% of them singletons; the top ten hold 24%. This CDR3 contains 17 residues. Germline V CDR1 and CDR2: SGHAT, FQNNGV. The J segment lost 7 bases and the V segment lost 2 bases, leaving 6 bases of the junction unmatched. This specimen belongs to a study of T cell responses to AZD1222 COVID-19 vaccine. Looking at the study overall: Pooled in the analysis were second doses at about 4 or about 12 weeks. General study results and limits: Baseline serology detected seropositivity in only 5 to 7 AZD1222 recipients. CD4 TCRs associated with vaccination spanned spike, dominating at 160-218 and 743-854.

The source material was peripheral blood, sampled on day 0 of AZD1222 vaccination. This TCR was recovered from an adult in good health. The J gene is TRBJ2-1, the V gene TRBV11-2; 15 bases match TRBD2. This chain's CDR3 is CASSLPGLAGGRNEQFF. The CDR3 coding sequence is TGTGCCAGCAGCTTACCCGGACTAGCGGGGGGGCGGAATGAGCAGTTCTTC.